These 7 T cell receptor beta chains were sequenced from one sample in a study. Generated by immunoSEQ multiplex PCR, the TCRdb table keeps only in-frame clones and is missing some. The data hold roughly 68,000 clones, with over 85% observed a single time. The material sequenced was PBMCs. The receptors come from a man between 35 and 55 years old with rheumatoid arthritis.

J is TRBJ1-5 and V is TRBV30; possible D gene TRBD1, 6 bases. Germline-derived CDR1 and CDR2 are GTSNPN and SVGIG (reference sequence). Between the trimmed V and J ends, which lost 1 base and 2 bases, there was a span of 9 bases. This CDR3 is 14 amino acids long. The CDR3 here is CAWSGGARNQPQHF. For the CDR3, the DNA is TGTGCCTGGAGTGGGGGGGCGCGCAATCAGCCCCAGCATTTT.

Only a few counts were recorded for this clone. The chain has TRBV14 and TRBJ2-5; TRBD2 agrees at 11 bases. CDR3 length: 16 amino acids. Per germline, CDR1 SGHDN and CDR2 FVKESK. V lost 1 base and J lost 2; bases outside the gene matches: 3. CDR3 sequence: CASSQGLAGGQETQYF. CDR3 coding DNA: TGTGCCAGCAGCCAAGGTCTAGCGGGGGGACAAGAGACCCAGTACTTC.

This chain connects TRBV19 to TRBJ1-5; no clear D. This CDR3 spans 13 amino acids. In germline, CDR1 is LNHDA, CDR2 SQIVND (reference sequence). V lost 0 bases and J lost 6, with 6 bases in between. The CDR3 DNA is TGTGCCAGTAGTATAGATGCCCCTCAGCCCCAGCATTTT. It is translated as CASSIDAPQPQHF.

The rearrangement uses TRBV4-2 and TRBJ1-1; D is possibly TRBD1 (5 bases). CDR3 length equals 16 residues. Germline-derived CDR1 and CDR2 are LGHNA and YNFKEQ. Trimming cost V 0 bases and J 5 bases, with 16 bases left between them. CDR3 loop: CASSQDLQGAGTEAFF. As DNA, the CDR3 is TGTGCCAGCAGCCAAGACCTACAAGGGGCAGGTACTGAAGCTTTCTTT.

In nucleotides, the CDR3 is TGCGCCAGCAGCCAAGAAAGCCAGGGGGCGGGCCAGAGCTCCTACGAGCAGTACTTC. Its translation is CASSQESQGAGQSSYEQYF. V is TRBV4-1 and J is TRBJ2-7; 8 bases line up with TRBD1. CDR3 size: 19 residues. Per germline, CDR1 MGHRA and CDR2 YSYEKL. Trimming took 0 bases from V and 0 from J; bases not matched to a gene: 13.

The gene calls are TRBV15 and TRBJ1-2; TRBD1 might be the D (6 bases). V shed 0 bases and J shed 8 bases, with 13 bases lying between them. CDR1 is LNHNV, CDR2 YYDKDF, per germline (reference sequence). CDR3 length: 14 amino acids. Written as DNA, the CDR3 is TGTGCCACCAGCAGAGATCAGGGGATTGGCGGCTACACCTTC. Translated: CATSRDQGIGGYTF.

The chain carries TRBV5-6 and TRBJ1-1, with 8 bases that match TRBD1. V was clipped by 4 bases and J by 2 bases; unmatched bases: 7. Germline V CDR1 and CDR2: SGHDT, YYEEEE. This CDR3 has 15 residues. The CDR3 DNA is TGTGCCAGCAGCCAATGGACAGGGCTAAACACTGAAGCTTTCTTT. This encodes CASSQWTGLNTEAFF.